A selection of T cell receptor beta chains follows, all from one sample in a study of blood T cell repertoires in COVID-19. This table comes from immunoSEQ multiplex PCR, and its TCRdb copy is limited to in-frame clones, with some not included. The sample includes 100,000 or so clones, over 75% seen only once; the top ten take around 4.1%. Sequencing input: peripheral blood. These receptors all come from a man aged 45 to 65 with acute or convalescent COVID-19. The CDR3 runs from the conserved cysteine through the conserved F or W. The D gene is left open where the match is weak. Not all rows give a size; the values are once, few, many and, for expanded clones, a class.

D gene,V gene,J gene,clone size,CDR3 protein,CDR3 DNA
TRBD1,TRBV11-2,TRBJ1-6,few,CASSYHGTENSPLHF,TGTGCCAGCAGCTACCACGGGACAGAAAATTCACCCCTCCACTTT
NA,TRBV7-9,TRBJ1-4,NA,CASSLGRLGADEKLFF,TGTGCCAGCAGCTTAGGTAGGCTGGGGGCCGATGAAAAACTGTTTTTT
TRBD1,TRBV6-1,TRBJ1-1,NA,CASSEAYAGTGGREAFF,TGTGCCAGCAGTGAAGCCTATGCGGGGACAGGGGGACGTGAAGCTTTCTTT
NA,TRBV21-1,TRBJ2-2,NA,CATGGGQGYTGELFF,TGTGCCACGGGGGGAGGACAGGGGTACACCGGGGAGCTGTTTTTT
TRBD2,TRBV9,TRBJ2-1,NA,CASSEPGLDIEQFF,TGTGCCAGCAGCGAACCGGGACTAGATATTGAGCAGTTCTTC
TRBD1,TRBV6-5,TRBJ2-2,NA,CASSSTGLVGGGELFF,TGTGCCAGCAGTTCGACAGGGTTGGTAGGAGGCGGGGAGCTGTTTTTT
NA,TRBV14,TRBJ1-6,NA,CASSQDLGGFGSPLHF,TGTGCCAGCAGCCAAGATCTCGGGGGGTTCGGCTCACCCCTCCACTTT
NA,TRBV19,TRBJ1-5,NA,CASGQENQPQHF,TGTGCCAGCGGACAAGAAAATCAGCCCCAGCATTTT
TRBD2,TRBV6-5,TRBJ2-3,NA,CASSLLAGLTDTQYF,TGTGCCAGCAGCCTTCTAGCGGGACTCACAGATACGCAGTATTTT
TRBD2,TRBV4-2,TRBJ2-5,once,CASSQGLAGVRETQYF,TGTGCCAGCAGTCAGGGGCTAGCGGGAGTACGGGAGACCCAGTACTTC
NA,TRBV5-6,TRBJ2-7,NA,CASSLGGRGSSYEQYF,TGTGCCAGCAGCTTGGGAGGGAGGGGGAGTTCCTACGAGCAGTACTTC
NA,TRBV5-1,TRBJ2-3,NA,CASSLAIRGSTDTQYF,TGCGCCAGCAGCTTGGCCATCCGCGGGAGCACAGATACGCAGTATTTT
NA,TRBV4-1,TRBJ1-2,NA,CASSQDRPRVDGYTF,TGCGCCAGCAGCCAAGATCGCCCCAGGGTGGATGGCTACACCTTC
TRBD1,TRBV19,TRBJ1-2,NA,CASSRGTGGLLSSYTF,TGTGCCAGTAGTAGGGGGACAGGCGGTCTTCTTAGCAGCTACACCTTC
TRBD1,TRBV27,TRBJ1-1,NA,CASNVAGQTNTEAFF,TGTGCCAGCAACGTTGCGGGACAGACGAACACTGAAGCTTTCTTT
NA,TRBV5-1,TRBJ1-2,once,CASSLDTVLTYGYTF,TGCGCCAGCAGCTTGGATACAGTATTAACCTATGGCTACACCTTC
NA,TRBV7-8,TRBJ1-3,NA,CASSYGIAGNTIYF,TGTGCCAGCAGCTACGGGATTGCTGGAAACACCATATATTTT
NA,TRBV6-5,TRBJ2-7,NA,CASSYSTGYEQYF,TGTGCCAGCAGTTACTCGACGGGCTACGAGCAGTACTTC
NA,TRBV12-3/TRBV12-4,TRBJ1-5,NA,CASSLSPDQPQHF,TGTGCCAGCAGTTTGAGTCCGGATCAGCCCCAGCATTTT
NA,TRBV16,TRBJ1-2,NA,CASSQSQSGTRYGYTF,TGTGCCAGCAGCCAATCTCAATCCGGGACAAGATATGGCTACACCTTC
TRBD1,TRBV19,TRBJ1-1,NA,CASSIGGTGGMNTEAFF,TGTGCCAGTAGTATCGGGGGGACAGGGGGTATGAACACTGAAGCTTTCTTT
TRBD2,TRBV6-5,TRBJ2-3,NA,CASSYASGDTQYF,TGTGCCAGCAGTTACGCTAGCGGGGATACGCAGTATTTT
NA,TRBV15,TRBJ1-3,once,CATSRDPGQTSGNTIYF,TGTGCCACCAGCAGAGATCCGGGACAAACCTCTGGAAACACCATATATTTT
NA,TRBV30,TRBJ2-7,NA,CAWSASGGSYEQYF,TGTGCCTGGAGTGCTTCCGGGGGCTCCTACGAGCAGTACTTC
NA,TRBV5-6,TRBJ2-1,NA,CASSLRPWASYNEQFF,TGTGCCAGCAGCTTGAGACCCTGGGCTTCCTACAATGAGCAGTTCTTC
TRBD2,TRBV3-1/TRBV3-2,TRBJ2-2,NA,CASSQNTGGGELFF,TGTGCCAGCAGCCAAAACACGGGAGGAGGGGAGCTGTTTTTT
TRBD2,TRBV6-5,TRBJ2-3,NA,CASSSGLAGEQDTQYF,TGTGCCAGCAGTTCCGGACTGGCGGGAGAACAGGATACGCAGTATTTT
NA,TRBV24-1,TRBJ2-3,NA,CATRKSGAGEDTQYF,TGTGCCACCAGAAAGTCAGGGGCCGGTGAAGATACGCAGTATTTT
TRBD1,TRBV15,TRBJ2-6,NA,CATSRGTGVRSGANVLTF,TGTGCCACCAGCAGGGGAACAGGGGTCCGCTCTGGGGCCAACGTCCTGACTTTC
NA,TRBV14,TRBJ2-1,few,CASSQGSPSSYNEQFF,TGTGCCAGCAGCCAAGGGAGTCCTAGCTCCTACAATGAGCAGTTCTTC
NA,TRBV24-1,TRBJ2-5,once,CATSDSRWETQYF,TGTGCCACCAGTGATTCGAGGTGGGAGACCCAGTACTTC
TRBD1,TRBV9,TRBJ1-1,NA,CASSVAGQALGTEAFF,TGTGCCAGCAGCGTAGCGGGACAGGCCCTTGGCACTGAAGCTTTCTTT
NA,TRBV3-1/TRBV3-2,TRBJ1-4,NA,CASSRDVGEGSEKLFF,TGTGCCAGCAGCCGGGATGTCGGGGAGGGAAGTGAAAAACTGTTTTTT
TRBD1,TRBV18,TRBJ2-7,NA,CASIGGVSGQGYEQYF,TGTGCCAGCATCGGAGGGGTCTCGGGACAGGGATACGAGCAGTACTTC
NA,TRBV3-1/TRBV3-2,TRBJ2-5,NA,CASSQRGGETQYF,TGTGCCAGCAGCCAACGGGGAGGAGAGACCCAGTACTTC
NA,TRBV11-2,TRBJ2-1,NA,CASSLYDGTYNEQFF,TGTGCCAGCAGCTTGTACGACGGGACCTACAATGAGCAGTTCTTC